This T cell receptor beta chain appears in the sequencing data of a study of T-cell reconstitution after alpha-beta-depleted transplantation in children. Findings and caveats of the study: Alpha-beta T cells about two months after transplant reportedly derived from several hundred expanded graft clones. When one year had passed after transplant, most T-cell counts and diversity came from newly produced T cells. From surviving recipient T cells and thymic progenitors came the high day-60 TCRbeta diversity observed in some patients.

Preparation of the TCRbeta library used unique molecular identifiers. Using its own MiXCR run on the PCR reads, TCRdb lists one record per CDR3 protein. The sample consists of approximately 500,000 distinct CDR3 sequences, roughly a tenth of them appearing once. V lost 3 bases to trimming and J lost 6 bases; unmatched junction nucleotides: 4. The CDR3 length is 15 residues. The V gene's germline CDR1 is SEHNR and CDR2 FQNEAQ (reference sequence). There are many counts of this clonotype. Antigen: not known. This TCR was sampled from a child aged 2 to 10 with inherited bone marrow failure, due to receive a stem cell transplant. The gene calls are TRBV7-9 and TRBJ2-1; 11 bases fit TRBD2. Material: PBMCs, obtained before TCRalphabeta/CD19-depleted stem cell transplant. CDR3 nucleotides: TGTGCCAGCAGCTTTTCTAGCGGGGGGTCCAATGAGCAGTTCTTC. Translating it yields CASSFSSGGSNEQFF. Filled out from reference TRBV7-9 and TRBJ2-1, the complete variable domain reads DTGVSQNPRHKITKRGQNVTFRCDPISEHNRLYWYRQTLGQGPEFLTYFQNEAQLEKSRLLSDRFSAERPKGSFSTLEIQRTEQGDSAMYLCASSFSSGGSNEQFFGPGTRLTVL.